Shown below are 24 T cell receptor beta chains from a single sample sequenced in a study of blood T cells in healthy people across ages. The second PCR ran roughly 6 to 12 cycles with a sample-barcoded 5' primer and J-beta primers. TCRdb reprocessed the 5' RACE reads via MiXCR and lists one record per CDR3 protein. Among some 800,000 distinct CDR3 sequences, just under 25% were seen once, and the ten largest hold under 4.5%. The sample also formed part of further work on T cells of mothers and their children.

Sequencing was done on a sample of blood. These receptors originate from a boy aged 5-17 years in good health.

This clonotype was seen a few times. The chain recombines TRBV29-1 with TRBJ2-7, with no clear D. The CDR3 runs 12 residues. Germline CDR1 is SQVTM and CDR2 is ANQGSEA. Trimming shortened V by 5 bases and J by 3 bases, and 11 bases separated the two germline ends. As DNA, the CDR3 is TGCAGCGTTCGGCTTACCGGCTACGAGCAGTACTTC. Translated, it gives CSVRLTGYEQYF.

This chain links TRBV11-2 with TRBJ2-7, with 16 bases identical to TRBD2. The germline V gene encodes CDR1 SGHAT and CDR2 FQNNGV. There are 17 residues in the CDR3. V shed 5 bases, J shed 2 bases, and the junction held 6 bases outside the gene matches. The CDR3 nucleotides are TGTGCCAGCAGCCGGATGGGACTAGCGGGAGGGCCCTACGAGCAGTACTTC. Its protein is CASSRMGLAGGPYEQYF.

This clonotype was seen a few times. One end of the junction varies from germline; a read error may be responsible. V usage is TRBV20-1 and J usage is TRBJ2-1; TRBD2 agrees at 9 bases. Germline V CDR1 and CDR2: DFQATT, SNEGSKA (reference sequence). This CDR3 is 17 amino acids long. DNA for the CDR3: TGCAGTGCTAGAGATAGGTGGCTAGCGGGGCTGGGGTACGAGCAGCACTTC. This gives the protein CSARDRWLAGLGYEQHF.

The chain joins TRBV20-1 to TRBJ1-3, with TRBD1 identical over 9 bases. V lost 3 bases to trimming and J lost 4 bases; unmatched junction nucleotides: 7. Per the germline V gene, CDR1 is DFQATT and CDR2 is SNEGSKA (reference sequence). The CDR3 is 15 residues long. The CDR3 spells CSARVRTGDGNTIYF. The CDR3 nucleotides read TGCAGTGCTAGGGTCCGGACAGGGGACGGAAACACCATATATTTT.

CDR3 nucleotide sequence: TGTGCCTGGAGTCCCGTCAGGGGGGGTTACACCGGGGAGCTGTTTTTT. Its protein product is CAWSPVRGGYTGELFF. The chain has TRBV30 and TRBJ2-2, with D possibly called TRBD1 or TRBD2 (7 bases each). CDR3 length equals 16 residues. V was clipped by 2 bases and J by 3 bases, with 16 bases between them. From germline, CDR1 is GTSNPN and CDR2 SVGIG (reference sequence). Looking up the rest from reference TRBV30 and TRBJ2-2 gives the full variable domain: SQTIHQWPATLVQPVGSPLSLECTVEGTSNPNLYWYRQAAGRGLQLLFYSVGIGQISSEVPQNLSASRPQDRQFILSSKKLLLSDSGFYLCAWSPVRGGYTGELFFGEGSRLTVL.

This clonotype has only a few counts. V usage is TRBV4-3 and J usage is TRBJ1-2; perhaps TRBD1 as D (6 bases). The CDR3 sequence is 16 residues long. The germline CDR1 and CDR2 sequences are LGHNA and YSLEER. Trimming removed 0 bases from V and 5 bases from J, with 16 bases in between. The DNA for the CDR3 is TGCGCCAGCAGCCAAGATCTCCCAGGGGAGGGATATGGCTACACCTTC. Its translation: CASSQDLPGEGYGYTF.

The chain links TRBV7-9 to TRBJ2-4; the D gene is possibly TRBD1 (6 bases). CDR1 is SEHNR and CDR2 is FQNEAQ in the germline V gene (reference sequence). CDR3 length: 15 residues. Trimming removed 7 bases from V and 1 base from J, with 14 bases in between. In DNA form, the CDR3 reads TGTGCCAGCATGGACAGCCTAATGGCCAAAAACATTCAGTACTTC. Protein sequence: CASMDSLMAKNIQYF.

The V and J genes are TRBV28 and TRBJ1-5; possibly TRBD1 for D (5 bases). The CDR3 spans 16 residues. Per germline, CDR1 MDHEN and CDR2 SYDVKM. V gave up 5 bases and J gave up 0 bases, with 14 bases separating them. The CDR3 DNA reads as TGTGCCAGCAGTATCCCCCGGGGGGTTAGCAATCAGCCCCAGCATTTT. Translation gives CASSIPRGVSNQPQHF. Full variable domain (missing parts from reference TRBV28 and TRBJ1-5): DVKVTQSSRYLVKRTGEKVFLECVQDMDHENMFWYRQDPGLGLRLIYFSYDVKMKEKGDIPEGYSVSREKKERFSLILESASTNQTSMYLCASSIPRGVSNQPQHFGDGTRLSIL.

This clonotype occurred once. The chain uses TRBV29-1 and TRBJ1-1, with 7 bases matching TRBD1. Germline trimming cut 3 bases from V and 7 bases from J; bases unmatched to any gene: 8. Germline values: CDR1 SQVTM, CDR2 ANQGSEA. The CDR3 spans 13 residues. In nucleotides, the CDR3 is TGCAGCGTTGACCAGGGGGTGAGCATTGAAGCTTTCTTT. This translates into CSVDQGVSIEAFF.

The table lists this clonotype with a few counts. The chain couples TRBV28 to TRBJ2-2; 7 bases agree with TRBD1. In germline, CDR1 is MDHEN, CDR2 SYDVKM. There are 15 residues in the CDR3. The V and J ends lost 6 bases and 4 bases, in that order; junction bases with no gene match: 8. The CDR3 loop reads CASSRQGDGTGELFF. As DNA, the CDR3 is TGTGCCAGCAGCAGACAGGGAGATGGCACCGGGGAGCTGTTTTTT. Filled out from reference TRBV28 and TRBJ2-2, the complete variable domain reads DVKVTQSSRYLVKRTGEKVFLECVQDMDHENMFWYRQDPGLGLRLIYFSYDVKMKEKGDIPEGYSVSREKKERFSLILESASTNQTSMYLCASSRQGDGTGELFFGEGSRLTVL.

The CDR3 reads CASSTWTGGTEAFF. CDR3 coding DNA: TGTGCCAGCAGCACCTGGACAGGGGGCACTGAAGCTTTCTTT. The chain joins TRBV6-2 or TRBV6-3 to TRBJ1-1; 10 nucleotides line up with TRBD1. This CDR3 spans 14 amino acids. J was trimmed by 4 bases and V by 6 bases; bases with no gene match: 5. Per the germline V gene, CDR1 is MNHEY and CDR2 is SVGEGT.

The chain employs TRBV7-9 and TRBJ1-2; 9 bases are a match to TRBD1. The V gene's germline CDR1 is SEHNR and CDR2 FQNEAQ (reference sequence). The junction had 5 bases not matched to a gene; V was cut back by 0 bases and J by 6 bases. The CDR3 consists of 15 residues. The CDR3 here is CASSLAAGQGNGYTF. CDR3 DNA: TGTGCCAGCAGCTTAGCGGCCGGACAGGGGAATGGCTACACCTTC.

This chain connects TRBV4-3 to TRBJ2-7; 7 nucleotides agree with TRBD1. With 1 base clipped from V and 7 bases from J, the junction kept 13 bases outside the gene matches. The CDR3 length is 16 residues. Germline CDR1 reads LGHNA; CDR2 reads YSLEER. DNA for the CDR3: TGCGCCAGCAGCCAAGGCCGCGCAGGGGGTATTGGGGAGCAGTACTTC. Encoded protein: CASSQGRAGGIGEQYF.

This clonotype was detected a few times. This chain links TRBV5-8 with TRBJ2-5; D remains unclear. Trimming shortened V by 0 bases and J by 1 base, and 16 bases separated the two germline ends. The CDR3 covers 17 residues. Germline CDR1 is SGHTS and CDR2 is YDEGEE. The CDR3, as DNA: TGTGCCAGCAGCTTGGGGGTGCGCCAATTCGGCCAAGAGACCCAGTACTTC. Translation: CASSLGVRQFGQETQYF.

This chain links TRBV29-1 with TRBJ2-5; TRBD1 is a possible D gene (6 bases). The CDR3 contains 14 residues. Trimming took 0 bases from V and 1 from J, leaving 9 bases between them. CDR1 and CDR2 from the germline V gene are SQVTM and ANQGSEA. The CDR3 is CSVEDARGQETQYF. Here the CDR3 DNA reads TGCAGCGTTGAAGACGCCAGGGGCCAAGAGACCCAGTACTTC.

The CDR3 spells CASTRGTHSTDTQYF. The CDR3 DNA reads TGTGCCAGCACCCGGGGGACCCATAGCACAGATACGCAGTATTTT. The V gene is TRBV11-2, the J gene TRBJ2-3, with TRBD2 as a possible D gene (6 bases). From germline, CDR1 is SGHAT and CDR2 FQNNGV. The CDR3 covers 15 residues. V was shortened by 7 bases and J by 0 bases, with 14 bases between the two germline ends.

The chain couples TRBV21-1 to TRBJ1-1. TRBV21-1 is deemed a pseudogene. This CDR3 region has 12 residues. CDR3 amino acids: CASSKEASEAFF. For the CDR3, the DNA is TGTGCCAGCAGCAAAGAGGCATCCGAAGCTTTCTTT.

In its sample, this clonotype was seen a few times. The CDR3 DNA follows: TGCAGCGTTGTGTCCGCTAGCGGGAGGGCCCAAGAGACCCAGTACTTC. Translating gives CSVVSASGRAQETQYF. This rearrangement joins TRBV29-1 to TRBJ2-5, with 12 nucleotides matching TRBD2. This CDR3 is built from 16 residues. Germline trimming cut 4 bases from V and 1 base from J; bases unmatched to any gene: 7. Germline CDR1 reads SQVTM; CDR2 reads ANQGSEA.

CDR3 coding DNA: TGTGCCAGCAGCTTGTCCCTCGGACTAGCGGGAGCGGAGACCCAGTACTTC. It yields the protein CASSLSLGLAGAETQYF. The V and J genes are TRBV5-4 and TRBJ2-5, with 13 nucleotides matching TRBD2. The CDR3 loop spans 17 amino acids. In germline, CDR1 is SGHNT, CDR2 YYREEE (reference sequence). V gave up 1 base and J gave up 5 bases; unmatched junction bases: 8.

The chain is built from TRBV23-1 and TRBJ1-5; D gene unclear. TRBV23-1 is identified as an open reading frame with a role that is uncertain. Trimming pared 5 bases from V and 4 bases from J, leaving 12 bases between. The CDR3 totals 14 residues. The CDR3: CASSFEAPNQPQHF. CDR3 coding DNA: TGCGCCAGCAGTTTCGAAGCGCCGAATCAGCCCCAGCATTTT.

This clonotype was seen only once. V gene TRBV7-9 combines with J gene TRBJ2-3; unclear D gene. This CDR3 has 13 amino acids. V lost 4 bases to trimming and J lost 5 bases, with 10 bases between them. Germline assignment: CDR1 SEHNR and CDR2 FQNEAQ (reference sequence). The CDR3 region is CASSSSNGDTQYF. The CDR3 DNA sequence: TGTGCCAGCAGCTCCTCGAACGGAGATACGCAGTATTTT.

This clonotype was recorded a few times. The chain recombines TRBV30 with TRBJ1-2; tentatively, D is TRBD1 (6 bases). Deletions cut 3 bases from V and 3 bases from J, with 17 bases between. The CDR3 is 15 amino acids. The germline gives CDR1 GTSNPN, CDR2 SVGIG (reference sequence). CDR3 sequence (DNA): TGTGCCTGGAGCGGCCGGGGGAAGGGGGACTATGGCTACACCTTC. Translated, it gives CAWSGRGKGDYGYTF.

This clonotype has a single count. The rearrangement joins TRBV6-6 to TRBJ1-1; 9 bases align to TRBD1. The CDR3 is 15 amino acids. The ends lost 2 bases at V and 1 base at J; junction bases unmatched: 2. The V gene's germline CDR1 is MNHNY and CDR2 SVGAGI (reference sequence). This chain's CDR3 is CASSYGTGWNTEAFF. CDR3 bases: TGTGCCAGCAGTTACGGGACAGGGTGGAACACTGAAGCTTTCTTT.

The chain links TRBV20-1 to TRBJ2-7; 7 bases are shared with TRBD1. V dropped 2 bases and J dropped 6; count of bases not matched to a gene: 7. This CDR3 has 13 residues. Germline V gene lookup returns CDR1 DFQATT and CDR2 SNEGSKA (reference sequence). The CDR3 region has the DNA TGCAGTGCTAGACCGGGACAGATCTTCGAGCAGTACTTC. Protein: CSARPGQIFEQYF.